Shown below are 5 T cell receptor beta chains from a single sample sequenced in a study of cytomegalovirus exposure and HLA in healthy donors. The PCR was carried out with 60 Vbeta primers and 13 Jbeta primers. Profiled with immunoSEQ multiplex PCR; TCRdb holds only in-frame clones, not every one. The top ten hold over 2% of the sample, which has approximately 170,000 clones, 79% seen once. The sample was PBMCs. All receptors come from a woman between 45 and 65 years old in good health and CMV-seronegative.

The CDR3 DNA reads as TGTGCCAGCAGCCGAGGGACAGGGGCGAACTCCTACGAGCAGTACTTC. Protein: CASSRGTGANSYEQYF. The J gene is TRBJ2-7, the V gene TRBV4-2; 10 bases are shared with TRBD1. The CDR3 contains 16 residues. The germline V gene encodes CDR1 LGHNA and CDR2 YNFKEQ. Unmatched junction bases numbered 6, after V lost 4 bases and J lost 0 bases.

The V and J genes are TRBV29-1 and TRBJ2-1; D is possibly TRBD1 (5 bases). V lost 6 bases, J lost 0 bases, and 12 bases lay in between. The CDR3 has 14 amino acids. CDR1 is SQVTM, CDR2 ANQGSEA, per germline. Written as DNA, the CDR3 is TGCAGCGTCCCCAGGGCACCCTCCTACAATGAGCAGTTCTTC. Translating it yields CSVPRAPSYNEQFF.

This clone appeared a few times. V usage is TRBV28 and J usage is TRBJ1-1, with 9 bases aligning to TRBD1. From germline, CDR1 is MDHEN and CDR2 SYDVKM. V dropped 6 bases and J dropped 3; count of bases not matched to a gene: 14. This CDR3 region has 17 residues. CDR3 in amino acids: CASSPGDYRGRDTEAFF. DNA of the CDR3: TGTGCCAGCAGCCCAGGGGATTACAGGGGGCGGGACACTGAAGCTTTCTTT.

The chain recombines TRBV7-2 with TRBJ1-4, with TRBD1 matching over 7 bases. Trimming removed 5 bases from V and 6 bases from J; junction bases left unmatched: 9. The CDR3 length is 15 residues. Germline V lookup: CDR1 SGHTA, CDR2 FQGNSA. The CDR3 bases are TGTGCCAGCAGCCGAAACAGGGGCTTTGATGAAAAACTGTTTTTT. It yields the protein CASSRNRGFDEKLFF. Variable domain in full (rest from reference TRBV7-2 and TRBJ1-4): GAGVSQSPSNKVTEKGKDVELRCDPISGHTALYWYRQSLGQGLEFLIYFQGNSAPDKSGLPSDRFSAERTGGSVSTLTIQRTQQEDSAVYLCASSRNRGFDEKLFFGSGTQLSVL.

V usage is TRBV27 and J usage is TRBJ1-6, with 7 bases fitting TRBD1. The J segment lost 8 bases and the V segment lost 0 bases, leaving 4 bases of the junction unmatched. This CDR3 spans 15 amino acids. Germline CDR1 and CDR2: MNHEY and SMNVEV (reference sequence). In DNA, the CDR3 is TGTGCCAGCAGTTTATCAGGGACAGCATATTCACCCCTCCACTTT. Protein: CASSLSGTAYSPLHF.